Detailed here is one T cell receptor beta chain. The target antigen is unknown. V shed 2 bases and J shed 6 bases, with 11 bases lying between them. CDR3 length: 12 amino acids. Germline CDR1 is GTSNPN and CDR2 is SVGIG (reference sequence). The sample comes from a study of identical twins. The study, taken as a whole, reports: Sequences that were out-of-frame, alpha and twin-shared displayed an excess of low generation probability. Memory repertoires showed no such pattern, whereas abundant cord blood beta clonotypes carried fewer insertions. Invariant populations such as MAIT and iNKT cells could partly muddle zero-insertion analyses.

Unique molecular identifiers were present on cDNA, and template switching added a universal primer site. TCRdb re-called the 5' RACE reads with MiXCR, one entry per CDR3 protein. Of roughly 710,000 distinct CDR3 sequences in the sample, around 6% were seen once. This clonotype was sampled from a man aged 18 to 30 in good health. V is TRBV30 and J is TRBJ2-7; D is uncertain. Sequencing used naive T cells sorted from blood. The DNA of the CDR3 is TGTGCCTGGAGTCCCTCGGGCGGCGAGCAGTACTTC. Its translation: CAWSPSGGEQYF. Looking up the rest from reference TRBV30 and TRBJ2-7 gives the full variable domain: SQTIHQWPATLVQPVGSPLSLECTVEGTSNPNLYWYRQAAGRGLQLLFYSVGIGQISSEVPQNLSASRPQDRQFILSSKKLLLSDSGFYLCAWSPSGGEQYFGPGTRLTVT.